This T cell receptor (beta chain) was observed in a study of blood T cell repertoires in COVID-19. Original handling: Reference gene primers were amplified, and this amplification served to estimate nucleated cell counts. TCRdb's table, derived via immunoSEQ multiplex PCR, lists solely in-frame clones and lacks some. V and J calls and clone size are those listed in that table; D and trimming were worked out from the DNA. The sample gives fewer than 200,000 clones, approximately 77% of which show up once; 15% to 20% is in the top ten. Enrollees, roughly 18 to 95 years old, lived in fewer than 25 US areas. Donors were grouped by their self-reported clinical history. In Cohort 3, a recovered donor had either two negative PCRs, clearance, or symptom resolution. CDR3 size: 18 residues. J lost 0 bases, V lost 5 bases, and 11 bases had no gene match.

Sequenced: PBMCs or T cells enriched from blood (not recorded which). This chain links TRBV5-3 with TRBJ1-6; 7 bases match TRBD1. TRBV5-3 is annotated as an ORF whose role is uncertain. This receptor was taken from a man aged 55 to 70 who had recovered from COVID-19. The CDR3 region has the DNA TGTGCCAGAAGTCTCAACTCGGACAGGAGCTCCTATAATTCACCCCTCCACTTT. Translated: CARSLNSDRSSYNSPLHF.